The rows below give T cell receptor beta chains drawn from one sample of a study of blood T cells in healthy people across ages. MiXCR, run by TCRdb on the 5' RACE reads, gives a single entry per CDR3 protein. The profile shows approximately 800,000 distinct CDR3 sequences, around 68% of them singletons. The sequenced sample consisted of blood. These receptors all come from a man aged 30-40 years in good health. Each CDR3 is given with its conserved first and last residue. The D gene is left open where the match is weak. Where a row states a size, it is once, few, many or the class of an expanded clone; other rows omit it.

j_call	clone_size	v_call	d_call	cdr3_aa	cdr3_nt
TRBJ1-6	.	TRBV6-5	TRBD1	CASTTGQDYNSPLHF	TGTGCCAGCACCACAGGACAGGACTATAATTCACCCCTCCACTTT
TRBJ2-4	.	TRBV4-1	TRBD2	CASSQELSGVWGVAGGLAKNIQYF	TGCGCCAGCAGCCAGGAGCTATCAGGGGTATGGGGAGTAGCGGGGGGTTTAGCCAAAAACATTCAGTACTTC
TRBJ2-5	.	TRBV20-1	TRBD2	CSAPAGGGGGALSQETQYF	TGCAGTGCCCCAGCGGGCGGCGGCGGGGGGGCCCTGAGCCAAGAGACCCAGTACTTC
TRBJ1-5	.	TRBV5-1	.	CASSPGDTSDQPQHF	TGCGCCAGCAGCCCGGGGGACACATCGGATCAGCCCCAGCATTTT
TRBJ2-5	.	TRBV5-1	TRBD2	CASSSDVGLAGETQYF	TGCGCCAGCAGCTCCGACGTGGGACTAGCGGGAGAGACCCAGTACTTC
TRBJ2-1	.	TRBV9	TRBD2	CASSKGTSGGMGNEQFF	TGTGCCAGCAGCAAAGGGACTAGCGGGGGAATGGGGAATGAGCAGTTCTTC
TRBJ2-7	.	TRBV27	.	CASSPGQGILVSYEQYF	TGTGCCAGCAGTCCGGGACAAGGGATCTTGGTCTCCTACGAGCAGTACTTC
TRBJ2-5	few	TRBV7-2	TRBD1	CASSLTGAETQYF	TGTGCCAGCAGCTTGACAGGGGCTGAGACCCAGTACTTC
TRBJ2-7	.	TRBV28	TRBD2	CASSLGLAGALAQYF	TGTGCCAGCAGTTTAGGACTAGCGGGGGCCCTCGCGCAGTACTTC
TRBJ2-5	.	TRBV7-2	TRBD2	CASSSLGLAQETQYF	TGTGCCAGCAGCTCCTTGGGACTAGCTCAAGAGACCCAGTACTTC
TRBJ1-6	.	TRBV21-1	.	CASSTGQGAQPTNSPLHF	TGTGCCAGCAGCACGGGACAGGGGGCCCAACCAACTAATTCACCCCTCCACTTT
TRBJ2-1	few	TRBV2	.	CASSVTGRVDNEQFF	TGTGCCAGCAGTGTGACAGGCCGCGTGGATAATGAGCAGTTCTTC
TRBJ1-5	.	TRBV7-2	TRBD1	CASSPPGQRNQPQHF	TGTGCCAGCAGCCCCCCGGGACAGCGAAATCAGCCCCAGCATTTT
TRBJ2-3	.	TRBV10-3	.	CAIGGGASTDTQYF	TGTGCCATCGGGGGCGGGGCTAGCACAGATACGCAGTATTTT
TRBJ2-7	.	TRBV12-3/TRBV12-4	.	CASSFQVHEQYF	TGTGCCAGCAGTTTCCAGGTGCACGAGCAGTACTTC
TRBJ2-3	.	TRBV4-1	.	CASSPLRAEGTDTQYF	TGCGCCAGCAGCCCCTTAAGGGCCGAGGGCACAGATACGCAGTATTTT
TRBJ1-2	few	TRBV12-3/TRBV12-4	.	CASSLNRATGYTF	TGTGCCAGCAGTTTAAACAGGGCCACTGGCTACACCTTC
TRBJ2-7	.	TRBV5-1	TRBD2	CASSPSPLAGGRYEQYF	TGCGCCAGCAGCCCTTCACCTCTAGCGGGGGGGCGCTACGAGCAGTACTTC
TRBJ1-4	.	TRBV30	.	CACRSPPGEKLFF	TGTGCCTGCCGGTCTCCCCCGGGAGAAAAACTGTTTTTT
TRBJ2-6	.	TRBV5-1	TRBD1	CASSMDTGGGAGANVLTF	TGCGCCAGCAGCATGGATACAGGGGGCGGCGCTGGGGCCAACGTCCTGACTTTC
TRBJ1-5	.	TRBV4-2	TRBD1	CASSQDGAGGLQPQHF	TGTGCCAGCAGCCAAGATGGAGCAGGGGGCCTTCAGCCCCAGCATTTT
TRBJ2-4	.	TRBV5-1	.	CASSFPSSSYNEQYF	TGCGCCAGCAGCTTTCCCTCGAGCTCCTACAATGAGCAGTACTTC
TRBJ2-5	.	TRBV3-1	.	CASSQVETQYF	TGTGCCAGCAGCCAAGTGGAGACCCAGTACTTC
TRBJ2-1	.	TRBV29-1	TRBD2	CSAGDYEQFF	TGCAGCGCCGGGGACTACGAGCAGTTCTTC
TRBJ1-2	.	TRBV24-1	.	CATSDAGGGSYGYTF	TGTGCCACCAGTGATGCGGGGGGAGGAAGCTATGGCTACACCTTC
TRBJ2-5	.	TRBV7-2	TRBD2	CASSFMRRAGGRETQYF	TGTGCCAGCAGCTTCATGAGGAGAGCGGGGGGGCGAGAGACCCAGTACTTC
TRBJ2-2	.	TRBV6-2/TRBV6-3	.	CASSYGEWFTGELFF	TGTGCCAGCAGTTACGGAGAATGGTTCACCGGGGAGCTGTTTTTT
TRBJ2-3	.	TRBV21-1	.	CAIPPGPHTDTQYF	TGTGCCATCCCCCCAGGACCCCACACAGATACGCAGTATTTT
TRBJ1-2	.	TRBV14	TRBD1	CASSRRTGGIYGYTF	TGTGCCAGCAGCCGTAGAACAGGGGGCATCTATGGCTACACCTTC
TRBJ2-7	.	TRBV6-1	.	CASSEFFEQYF	TGTGCCAGCAGTGAATTCTTCGAGCAGTACTTC
TRBJ1-6	.	TRBV3-1	.	CASSQEWDTYNSPLHF	TGTGCCAGCAGCCAAGAGTGGGACACTTATAATTCACCCCTCCACTTT
TRBJ2-3	.	TRBV7-2	TRBD2	CASRPPGLASDTQYF	TGTGCCAGCAGACCACCGGGACTAGCATCAGATACGCAGTATTTT
TRBJ1-2	.	TRBV2	.	CASSGAGYTF	TGTGCCAGCAGTGGGGCTGGCTACACCTTC
TRBJ1-6	.	TRBV5-5	.	CASSGGRVLGSPLHF	TGTGCCAGCAGCGGGGGGCGAGTCTTGGGTTCACCCCTCCACTTT
TRBJ2-5	.	TRBV28	.	CASSPPQTRGGETQYF	TGTGCCAGCAGCCCGCCCCAGACAAGGGGAGGAGAGACCCAGTACTTC
TRBJ1-2	.	TRBV11-2	.	CASSLDPGSGYGYTF	TGTGCCAGCAGCTTAGATCCGGGATCAGGTTATGGCTACACCTTC
TRBJ1-2	.	TRBV4-3	.	CASSQDGGDLNYGYTF	TGCGCCAGCAGCCAAGATGGGGGGGATCTGAACTATGGCTACACCTTC
TRBJ2-1	.	TRBV29-1	TRBD2	CSVDTSGMYNEQFF	TGCAGCGTTGATACTAGCGGGATGTACAATGAGCAGTTCTTC
TRBJ2-7	.	TRBV7-2	.	CASTQYRQGGYEQYF	TGTGCCAGCACCCAGTACCGGCAGGGCGGCTACGAGCAGTACTTC
TRBJ2-4	few	TRBV29-1	.	CSVDSGHSQGGQYF	TGCAGCGTAGACTCGGGACACTCCCAGGGCGGGCAGTACTTC
TRBJ2-5	.	TRBV2	TRBD2	CASTLAGTQYF	TGTGCCAGCACACTAGCGGGGACCCAGTACTTC